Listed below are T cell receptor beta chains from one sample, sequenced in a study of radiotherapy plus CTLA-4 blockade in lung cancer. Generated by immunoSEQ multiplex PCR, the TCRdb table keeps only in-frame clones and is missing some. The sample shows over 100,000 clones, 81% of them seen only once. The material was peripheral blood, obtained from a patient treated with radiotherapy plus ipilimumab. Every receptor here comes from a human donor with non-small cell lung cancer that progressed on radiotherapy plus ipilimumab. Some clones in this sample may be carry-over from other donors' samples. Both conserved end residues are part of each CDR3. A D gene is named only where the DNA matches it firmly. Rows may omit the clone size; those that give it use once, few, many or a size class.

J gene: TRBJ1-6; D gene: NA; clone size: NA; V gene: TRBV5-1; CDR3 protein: CASSLEGIDNSPLHF; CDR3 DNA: TGCGCCAGCAGCTTGGAAGGGATCGATAATTCACCCCTCCACTTT
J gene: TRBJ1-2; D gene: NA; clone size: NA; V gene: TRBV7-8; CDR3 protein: CASSLPNHSGGYTF; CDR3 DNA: TGTGCCAGCAGCCTGCCGAACCACTCAGGTGGCTACACCTTC
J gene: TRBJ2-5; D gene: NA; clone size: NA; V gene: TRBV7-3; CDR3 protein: CASSLSGETQYF; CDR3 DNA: TGTGCCAGCAGCTTAAGTGGGGAGACCCAGTACTTC
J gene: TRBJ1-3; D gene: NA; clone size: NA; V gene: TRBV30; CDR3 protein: CAWSGTSRAASGNTIYF; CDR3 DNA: TGTGCCTGGAGTGGGACGTCCAGGGCAGCCTCTGGAAACACCATATATTTT
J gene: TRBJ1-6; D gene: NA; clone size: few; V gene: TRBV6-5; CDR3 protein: CASSYEVDSPLHF; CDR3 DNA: TGTGCCAGCAGTTACGAGGTAGATTCACCCCTCCACTTT
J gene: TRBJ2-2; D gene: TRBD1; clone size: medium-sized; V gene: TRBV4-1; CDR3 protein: CASSQKQGYTGELFF; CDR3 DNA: TGCGCCAGCAGCCAGAAACAGGGGTACACCGGGGAGCTGTTTTTT
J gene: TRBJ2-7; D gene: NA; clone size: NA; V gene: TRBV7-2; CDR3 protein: CASSPRGTQTYEQYF; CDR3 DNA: TGTGCCAGCAGCCCGAGGGGGACACAAACCTACGAGCAGTACTTC
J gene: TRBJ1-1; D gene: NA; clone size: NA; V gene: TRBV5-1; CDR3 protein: CASRLVQGSLEAFF; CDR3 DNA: TGCGCCAGCAGACTAGTCCAGGGTTCGTTAGAAGCTTTCTTT
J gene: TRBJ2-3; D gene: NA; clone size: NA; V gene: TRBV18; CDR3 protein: CASSPLQGIVSDTQYF; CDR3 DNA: TGTGCCAGCTCACCCCTACAGGGTATCGTATCAGATACGCAGTATTTT
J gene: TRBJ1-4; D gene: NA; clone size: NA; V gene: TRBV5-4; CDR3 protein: CASSPTGSTNEKLFF; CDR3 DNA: TGTGCCAGCAGCCCAACAGGGTCGACTAATGAAAAACTGTTTTTT
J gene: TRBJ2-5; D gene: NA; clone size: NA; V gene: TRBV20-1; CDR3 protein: CSASSEETQYF; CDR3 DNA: TGCAGTGCTAGTTCAGAGGAGACCCAGTACTTC
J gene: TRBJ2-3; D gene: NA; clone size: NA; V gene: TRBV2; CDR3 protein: CATQTTWSTDTQYF; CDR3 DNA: TGTGCCACCCAGACCACGTGGAGCACAGATACGCAGTATTTT
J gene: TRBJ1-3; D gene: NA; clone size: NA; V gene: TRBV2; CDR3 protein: CASSENIQRLSSGNTIYF; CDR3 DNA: TGTGCCAGCAGTGAAAACATTCAAAGACTTTCTTCTGGAAACACCATATATTTT
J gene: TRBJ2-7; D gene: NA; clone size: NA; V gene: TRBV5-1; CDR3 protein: CASMGEDYYEQYF; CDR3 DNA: TGCGCCAGCATGGGCGAGGACTACTACGAGCAGTACTTC
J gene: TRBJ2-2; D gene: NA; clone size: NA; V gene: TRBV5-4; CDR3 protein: CASSLVGGLQDTGELFF; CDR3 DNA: TGTGCCAGCAGCTTGGTAGGGGGGCTTCAGGACACCGGGGAGCTGTTTTTT
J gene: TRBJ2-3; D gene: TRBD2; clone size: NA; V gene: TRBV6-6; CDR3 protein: CASGGVWTDTQYF; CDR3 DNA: TGTGCCAGCGGGGGGGTTTGGACAGATACGCAGTATTTT
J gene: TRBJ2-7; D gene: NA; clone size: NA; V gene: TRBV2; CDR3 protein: CASSSPPYEQYF; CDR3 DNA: TGTGCCAGCAGCTCGCCCCCCTACGAGCAGTACTTC
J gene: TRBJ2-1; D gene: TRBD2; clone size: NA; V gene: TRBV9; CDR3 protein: CASSVGITSGIRNEQFF; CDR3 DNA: TGTGCCAGCAGCGTAGGAATCACTAGCGGGATCCGCAATGAGCAGTTCTTC
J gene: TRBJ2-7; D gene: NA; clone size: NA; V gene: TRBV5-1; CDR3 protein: CASSRGTTGQPYEQYF; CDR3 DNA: TGCGCCAGCAGCCGGGGGACGACAGGGCAACCCTACGAGCAGTACTTC
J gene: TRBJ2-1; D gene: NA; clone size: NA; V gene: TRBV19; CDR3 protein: CASRRGDIEQFF; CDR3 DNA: TGTGCCAGTAGGAGGGGAGATATTGAGCAGTTCTTC
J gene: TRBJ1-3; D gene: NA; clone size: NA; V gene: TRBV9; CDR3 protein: CASSDQRGRGMVGNTIYF; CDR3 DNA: TGTGCCAGCAGCGACCAAAGGGGGAGGGGGATGGTTGGAAACACCATATATTTT
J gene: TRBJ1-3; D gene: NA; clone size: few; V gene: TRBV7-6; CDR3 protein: CASSLGGNTIYF; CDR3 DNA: TGTGCCAGCAGCCTGGGTGGGAACACCATATATTTT
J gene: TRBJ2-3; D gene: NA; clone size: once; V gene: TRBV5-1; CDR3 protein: CASRPGTRTSTDTQYF; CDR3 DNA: TGCGCCAGCAGACCCGGGACTCGGACTAGCACAGATACGCAGTATTTT
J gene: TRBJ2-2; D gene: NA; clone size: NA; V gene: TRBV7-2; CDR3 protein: CASSLSWGLAGELFF; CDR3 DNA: TGTGCCAGCAGCTTAAGTTGGGGTCTGGCCGGGGAGCTGTTTTTT
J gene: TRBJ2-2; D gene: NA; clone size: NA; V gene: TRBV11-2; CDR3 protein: CASSPSPPGGTGELFF; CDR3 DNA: TGTGCCAGCAGCCCGTCGCCCCCTGGGGGAACCGGGGAGCTGTTTTTT
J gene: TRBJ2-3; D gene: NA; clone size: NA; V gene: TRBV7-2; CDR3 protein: CASSPNNGGVTQYF; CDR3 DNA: TGTGCCAGCAGCCCCAATAATGGCGGGGTTACGCAGTATTTT
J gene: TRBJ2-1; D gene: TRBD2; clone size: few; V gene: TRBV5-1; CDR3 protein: CASSPRVSSGGEEQFF; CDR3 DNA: TGCGCCAGCAGCCCGAGGGTCTCTAGCGGGGGGGAAGAGCAGTTCTTC
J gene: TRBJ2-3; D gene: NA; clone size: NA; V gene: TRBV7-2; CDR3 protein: CASSLVSQGLDTQYF; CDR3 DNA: TGTGCCAGCAGCTTAGTTAGCCAGGGGTTAGATACGCAGTATTTT
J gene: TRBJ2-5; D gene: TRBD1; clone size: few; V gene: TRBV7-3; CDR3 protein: CASSLQGGAIETQYF; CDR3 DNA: TGTGCCAGCAGCTTACAAGGGGGCGCGATTGAGACCCAGTACTTC
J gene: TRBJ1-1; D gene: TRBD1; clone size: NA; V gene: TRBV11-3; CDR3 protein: CASSQHRGQSTEAFF; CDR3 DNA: TGTGCCAGCAGTCAACACAGGGGGCAGAGCACTGAAGCTTTCTTT
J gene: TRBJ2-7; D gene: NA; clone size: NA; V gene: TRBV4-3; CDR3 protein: CASSQFRGTLQYF; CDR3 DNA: TGCGCCAGCAGCCAATTCCGGGGGACTCTCCAGTACTTC
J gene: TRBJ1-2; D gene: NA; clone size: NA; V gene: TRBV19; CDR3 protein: CASSIVVSDPYYGYTF; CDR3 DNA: TGTGCCAGTAGTATCGTTGTGTCGGATCCGTACTATGGCTACACCTTC
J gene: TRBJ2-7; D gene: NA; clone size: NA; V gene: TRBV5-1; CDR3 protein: CASSLERGYEQYF; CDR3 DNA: TGCGCCAGCAGCTTGGAAAGGGGTTACGAGCAGTACTTC
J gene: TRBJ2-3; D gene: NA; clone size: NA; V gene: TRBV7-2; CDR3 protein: CASSFWPNTDTQYF; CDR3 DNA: TGTGCCAGCAGCTTTTGGCCAAACACAGATACGCAGTATTTT
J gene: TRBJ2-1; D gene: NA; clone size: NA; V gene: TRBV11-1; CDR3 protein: CASSLGRGWVNEQFF; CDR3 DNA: TGTGCCAGCAGCTTGGGCAGGGGATGGGTCAATGAGCAGTTCTTC
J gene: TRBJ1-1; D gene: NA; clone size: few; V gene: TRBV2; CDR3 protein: CASSPPTGNTEAFF; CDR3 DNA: TGTGCCAGCAGCCCACCGACAGGCAACACTGAAGCTTTCTTT
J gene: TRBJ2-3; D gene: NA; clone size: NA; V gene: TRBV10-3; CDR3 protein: CAIMTQGTDTQYF; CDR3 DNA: TGTGCCATCATGACTCAGGGCACAGATACGCAGTATTTT
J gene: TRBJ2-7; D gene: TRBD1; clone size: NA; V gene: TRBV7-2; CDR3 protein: CASTPDRGLGEQYF; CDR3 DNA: TGTGCCAGCACCCCAGACAGGGGGCTTGGCGAGCAGTACTTC
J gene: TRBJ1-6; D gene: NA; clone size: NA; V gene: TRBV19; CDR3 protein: CASSIGASSYNSPLHF; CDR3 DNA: TGTGCCAGTAGTATCGGGGCGAGCTCCTATAATTCACCCCTCCACTTT
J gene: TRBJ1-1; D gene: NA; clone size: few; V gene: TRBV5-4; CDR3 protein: CASSLAVFSRNTEAFF; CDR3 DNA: TGTGCCAGCAGCTTGGCCGTTTTCAGCAGGAACACTGAAGCTTTCTTT
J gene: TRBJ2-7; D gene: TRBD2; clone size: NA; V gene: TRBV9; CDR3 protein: CASSANTGGHNEQYF; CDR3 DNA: TGTGCCAGCAGCGCTAACACGGGGGGGCATAACGAGCAGTACTTC
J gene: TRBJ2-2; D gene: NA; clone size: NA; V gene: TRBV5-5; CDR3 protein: CASSLLASNTGELFF; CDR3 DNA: TGTGCCAGCAGCTTGCTGGCCTCGAACACCGGGGAGCTGTTTTTT
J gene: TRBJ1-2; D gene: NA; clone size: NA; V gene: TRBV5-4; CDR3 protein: CASSFVFGQGSLPTF; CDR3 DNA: NA
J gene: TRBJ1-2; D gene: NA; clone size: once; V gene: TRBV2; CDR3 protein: CASSAILGYGYTF; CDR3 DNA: TGTGCCAGCAGTGCGATCCTCGGATATGGCTACACCTTC
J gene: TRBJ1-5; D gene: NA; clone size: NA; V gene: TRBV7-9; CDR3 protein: CASSLDYQPQHF; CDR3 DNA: TGTGCCAGCAGCTTAGACTATCAGCCCCAGCATTTT
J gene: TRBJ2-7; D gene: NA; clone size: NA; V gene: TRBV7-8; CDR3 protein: CASSLESSYEQYF; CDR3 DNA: TGTGCCAGCAGCTTAGAATCCTCCTACGAGCAGTACTTC
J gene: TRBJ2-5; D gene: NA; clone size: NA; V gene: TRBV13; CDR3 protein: CASSVRSGGAQETQYF; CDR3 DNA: TGTGCCAGCAGCGTGAGATCTGGCGGGGCCCAAGAGACCCAGTACTTC
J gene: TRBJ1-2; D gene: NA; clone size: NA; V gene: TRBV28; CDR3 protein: CASTSAGTDRSYGYTF; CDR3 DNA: TGTGCCAGCACAAGTGCTGGGACCGACAGGAGCTATGGCTACACCTTC
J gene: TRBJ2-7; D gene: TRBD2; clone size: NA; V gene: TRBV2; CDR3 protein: CASAASGALEQYF; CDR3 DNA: TGTGCCAGCGCGGCTAGCGGGGCCTTGGAGCAGTACTTC
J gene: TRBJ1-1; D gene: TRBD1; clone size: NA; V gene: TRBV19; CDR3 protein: CASSAGQGRTEAFF; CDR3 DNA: TGTGCCAGTAGTGCGGGACAGGGGAGGACTGAAGCTTTCTTT
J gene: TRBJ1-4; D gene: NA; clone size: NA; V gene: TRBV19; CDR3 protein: CASSVRQAFNEKLFF; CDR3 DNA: TGTGCCAGTAGTGTTCGACAGGCGTTTAATGAAAAACTGTTTTTT
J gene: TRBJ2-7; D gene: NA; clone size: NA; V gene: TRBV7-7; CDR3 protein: CASSPNLELSNEQYF; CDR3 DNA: TGTGCTAGCAGCCCAAATTTAGAACTCTCGAACGAGCAGTACTTC
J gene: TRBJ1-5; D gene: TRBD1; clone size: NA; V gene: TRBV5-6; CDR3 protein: CASSLGGTGGQPQHF; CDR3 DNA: TGTGCCAGCAGCTTGGGGGGGACAGGGGGACAGCCCCAGCATTTT
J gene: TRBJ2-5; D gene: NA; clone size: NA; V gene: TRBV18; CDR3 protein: CASSPPGLETQYF; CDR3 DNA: TGTGCCAGCTCACCCCCAGGGCTAGAGACCCAGTACTTC